This is a list of T cell receptor beta chains from one sample in a study of identical twins' blood T cells. TCRdb passed the 5' RACE reads through MiXCR, listing each CDR3 protein once. This sample has 300,000 to 450,000 distinct CDR3 sequences, with 28% found just once. The material sequenced was PBMCs. These receptors all come from a woman aged 18 to 50 in good health. Both conserved end residues are part of each CDR3. A D gene is named only where the DNA matches it firmly. Size tells how often a clone was seen (once, few, many) or the class of an expanded clone, and some rows leave it out.

cdr3_aa cdr3_nt d_call v_call clone_size j_call cdr3_length
CASSHSYEQYF TGTGCCAGCTCACACTCCTACGAGCAGTACTTC . TRBV7-2 medium-sized TRBJ2-7 11
CASSDSPVNEQFF TGTGCCAGCAGTGACTCCCCTGTCAATGAGCAGTTCTTC . TRBV6-4 . TRBJ2-1 13
CASSSIQATGNEQFF TGTGCCAGCAGTTCAATTCAGGCCACTGGGAATGAGCAGTTCTTC . TRBV12-3/TRBV12-4 few TRBJ2-1 15
CASSELLTSGRYTGELFF TGTGCCAGCAGTGAACTGTTAACTAGCGGTAGATACACCGGGGAGCTGTTTTTT TRBD2 TRBV6-1 . TRBJ2-2 18
CASSEVGQGTNEKLFF TGTGCCAGCAGTGAAGTGGGACAGGGGACTAATGAAAAACTGTTTTTT TRBD1 TRBV2 many TRBJ1-4 16
CSTKGRNSNQPQHF TGCAGTACAAAAGGCAGAAATAGCAATCAGCCCCAGCATTTT . TRBV20-1 few TRBJ1-5 14
CSAPTSQSSYNEQFF TGCAGTGCCCCTACCTCTCAGAGCTCCTACAATGAGCAGTTCTTC . TRBV20-1 . TRBJ2-1 15
CSVEGSATGNTIYF TGCAGCGTTGAAGGATCGGCTACTGGAAACACCATATATTTT . TRBV29-1 . TRBJ1-3 14
CAWSISRGGASYEQFF TGTGCCTGGAGTATCAGTAGAGGGGGCGCGAGTTATGAGCAGTTCTTC TRBD1 TRBV30 . TRBJ2-1 16
CASSLIQGALGYTF TGTGCCAGTAGCCTCATACAGGGGGCGCTTGGCTACACCTTC TRBD1 TRBV19 . TRBJ1-2 14
CASSFHREETQYF TGTGCCAGCAGCTTCCACAGGGAAGAGACCCAGTACTTC . TRBV7-2 few TRBJ2-5 13
CASSWTTGINTEAFF TGTGCCAGCAGTTGGACGACAGGGATTAACACTGAAGCTTTCTTT TRBD1 TRBV6-2/TRBV6-3 few TRBJ1-1 15
CASSKGRGYEQYF TGTGCCAGCAGCAAAGGTCGCGGTTACGAGCAGTACTTC . TRBV21-1 many TRBJ2-7 13
CASSSLDGAYGYTF TGTGCCAGCAGTTCTTTGGATGGGGCCTATGGCTACACCTTC . TRBV5-4 . TRBJ1-2 14
CASSWKIAGGDEQFF TGCGCCAGCAGCTGGAAGATAGCGGGGGGGGATGAGCAGTTCTTC TRBD2 TRBV5-1 . TRBJ2-1 15
CASPPVGDRAPNQPQHF TGTGCCAGCCCTCCGGTAGGAGACAGGGCGCCAAATCAGCCCCAGCATTTT . TRBV21-1 few TRBJ1-5 17
CASSGIDSGANVLTF TGTGCCAGCAGTGGGATTGACTCTGGGGCCAACGTCCTGACTTTC . TRBV6-5 . TRBJ2-6 15
CSASKADYGYTF TGCAGTGCTAGTAAGGCCGACTATGGCTACACCTTC . TRBV20-1 few TRBJ1-2 12
CASSPRGTVKWTEAFF TGCGCCAGCAGTCCCAGGGGGACCGTAAAGTGGACTGAAGCTTTCTTT TRBD1 TRBV10-1 few TRBJ1-1 16
CASSAHTGRVNTIYF TGTGCCAGCAGCGCCCACACAGGGAGAGTAAACACCATATATTTT . TRBV9 . TRBJ1-3 15
CASSESWNGEQFF TGTGCCAGCAGTGAATCCTGGAACGGTGAGCAGTTCTTC . TRBV25-1 . TRBJ2-1 13
CASSQTIAFNYEQYF TGCGCTAGCAGCCAAACGATCGCGTTCAACTACGAGCAGTACTTC . TRBV4-3 . TRBJ2-7 15
CSVGGRSMNTEAFF TGCAGTGTGGGAGGACGGAGCATGAACACTGAAGCTTTCTTT . TRBV20-1 . TRBJ1-1 14
CASSVETGLNTEAFF TGTGCCAGCAGCGTAGAAACGGGGCTGAACACTGAAGCTTTCTTT . TRBV9 few TRBJ1-1 15
CSARSLTGPGEQYF TGCAGTGCTAGATCCTTGACAGGGCCTGGGGAGCAGTACTTC TRBD1 TRBV20-1 . TRBJ2-7 14
CASSLVYQRGYNEQFF TGTGCCAGCAGCTTAGTTTACCAGCGGGGTTACAATGAGCAGTTCTTC TRBD2 TRBV7-9 few TRBJ2-1 16
CASSIAPRSTDTQYF TGTGCCAGTAGTATAGCCCCCCGGAGCACAGATACGCAGTATTTT . TRBV19 . TRBJ2-3 15
CASSRLSRGNGNTIYF TGTGCCAGCAGCCGGCTATCGCGGGGGAACGGGAACACCATATATTTT . TRBV7-9 . TRBJ1-3 16
CSAISGTDTQYF TGCAGCGCCATATCGGGCACAGATACGCAGTATTTT . TRBV29-1 many TRBJ2-3 12
CASSSNTGKLFF TGTGCCAGCAGTTCGAACACCGGGAAGCTGTTTTTT . TRBV12-3/TRBV12-4 . TRBJ2-2 12